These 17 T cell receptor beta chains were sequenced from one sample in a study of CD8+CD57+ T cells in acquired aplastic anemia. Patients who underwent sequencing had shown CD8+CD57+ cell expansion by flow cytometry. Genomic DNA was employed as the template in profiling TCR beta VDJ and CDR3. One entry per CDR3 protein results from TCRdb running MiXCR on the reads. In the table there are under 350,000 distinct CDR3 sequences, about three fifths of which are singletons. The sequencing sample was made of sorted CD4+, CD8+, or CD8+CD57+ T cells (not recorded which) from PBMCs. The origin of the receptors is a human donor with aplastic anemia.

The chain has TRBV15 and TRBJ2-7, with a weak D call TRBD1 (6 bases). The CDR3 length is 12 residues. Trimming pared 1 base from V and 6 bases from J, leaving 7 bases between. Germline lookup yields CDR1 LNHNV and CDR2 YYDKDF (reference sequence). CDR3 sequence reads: CATSRGTVEQYF. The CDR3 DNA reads TGTGCCACCAGCAGAGGGACAGTCGAGCAGTACTTC.

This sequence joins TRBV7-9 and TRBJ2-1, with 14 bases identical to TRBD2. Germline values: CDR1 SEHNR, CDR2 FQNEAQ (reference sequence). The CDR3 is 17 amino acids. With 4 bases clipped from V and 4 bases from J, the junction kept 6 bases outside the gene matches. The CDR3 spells CASSSAGTSGGYNEQFF. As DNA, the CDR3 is TGTGCCAGCAGCTCCGCCGGGACTAGCGGGGGTTACAATGAGCAGTTCTTC.

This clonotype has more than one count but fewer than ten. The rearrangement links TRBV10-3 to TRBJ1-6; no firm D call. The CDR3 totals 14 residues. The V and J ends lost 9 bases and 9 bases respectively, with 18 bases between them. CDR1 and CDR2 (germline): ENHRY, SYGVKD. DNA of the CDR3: TGTGCCATTGGGGAGGCCGGGGTAAGTTCACCCCTCCACTTT. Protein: CAIGEAGVSSPLHF.

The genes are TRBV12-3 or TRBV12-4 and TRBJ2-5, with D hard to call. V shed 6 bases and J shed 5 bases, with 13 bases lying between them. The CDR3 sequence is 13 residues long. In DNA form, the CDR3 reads TGTGCCAGCAGGTTGGGTCGGGTTGAGACCCAGTACTTC. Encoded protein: CASRLGRVETQYF.

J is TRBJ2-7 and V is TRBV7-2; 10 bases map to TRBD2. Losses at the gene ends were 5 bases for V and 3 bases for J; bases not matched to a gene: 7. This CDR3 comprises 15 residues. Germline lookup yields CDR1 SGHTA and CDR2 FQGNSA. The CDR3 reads CASSTLAGGHYEQYF. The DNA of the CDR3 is TGTGCCAGCAGCACCTTAGCGGGGGGTCACTACGAGCAGTACTTC.

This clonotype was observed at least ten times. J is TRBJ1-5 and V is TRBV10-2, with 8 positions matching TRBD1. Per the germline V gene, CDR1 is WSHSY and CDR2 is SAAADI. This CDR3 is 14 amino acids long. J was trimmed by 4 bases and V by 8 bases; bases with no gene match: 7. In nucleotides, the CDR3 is TGCGCCAGCGGGGGACAGGATCTGAATCAGCCCCAGCATTTT. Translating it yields CASGGQDLNQPQHF.

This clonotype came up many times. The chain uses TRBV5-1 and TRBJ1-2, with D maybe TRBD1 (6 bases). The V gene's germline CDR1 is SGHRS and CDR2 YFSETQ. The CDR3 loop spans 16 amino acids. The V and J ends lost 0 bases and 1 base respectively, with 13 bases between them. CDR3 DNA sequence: TGCGCCAGCAGCTTGGCCGGGGGGGCAGTTAACTATGGCTACACCTTC. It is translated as CASSLAGGAVNYGYTF.

The CDR3 sequence is CSARDRHGRTEAFF. DNA of the CDR3: TGCAGTGCTAGAGATAGACATGGGAGGACTGAAGCTTTCTTT. The rearrangement joins TRBV20-1 to TRBJ1-1; the D is unclear. V lost 0 bases to trimming and J lost 5 bases, with 13 bases between them. Germline V gene data show CDR1 as DFQATT and CDR2 as SNEGSKA (reference sequence). This CDR3 has 14 residues.

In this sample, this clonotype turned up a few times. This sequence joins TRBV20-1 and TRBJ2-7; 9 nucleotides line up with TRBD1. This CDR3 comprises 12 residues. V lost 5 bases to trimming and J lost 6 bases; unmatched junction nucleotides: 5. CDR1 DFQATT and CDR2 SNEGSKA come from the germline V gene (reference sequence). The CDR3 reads CSAETGGAEQYF. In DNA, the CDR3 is TGCAGTGCTGAAACAGGGGGCGCCGAGCAGTACTTC.

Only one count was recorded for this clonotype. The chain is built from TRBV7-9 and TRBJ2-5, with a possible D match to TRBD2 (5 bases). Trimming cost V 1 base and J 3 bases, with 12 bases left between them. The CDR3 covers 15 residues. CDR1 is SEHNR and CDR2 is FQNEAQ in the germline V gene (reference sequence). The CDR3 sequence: CASSLDPTSKETQYF. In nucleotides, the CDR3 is TGTGCCAGCAGCTTAGACCCTACTAGTAAAGAGACCCAGTACTTC.

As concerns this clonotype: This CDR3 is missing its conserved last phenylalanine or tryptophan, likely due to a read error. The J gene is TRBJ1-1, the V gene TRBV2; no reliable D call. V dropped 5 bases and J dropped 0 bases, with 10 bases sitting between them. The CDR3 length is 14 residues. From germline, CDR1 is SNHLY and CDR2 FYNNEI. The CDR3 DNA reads TGTGCCAGCAGTTACGCTGGACTGAACACTGAAGCTTTCTCT. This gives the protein CASSYAGLNTEAFS.

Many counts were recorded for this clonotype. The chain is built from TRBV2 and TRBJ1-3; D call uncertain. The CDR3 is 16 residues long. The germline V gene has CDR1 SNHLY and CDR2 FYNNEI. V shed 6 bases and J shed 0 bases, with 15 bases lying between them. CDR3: CASRGLGGYSGNTIYF. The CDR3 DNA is TGTGCCAGCAGGGGCCTTGGCGGGTACTCTGGAAACACCATATATTTT.

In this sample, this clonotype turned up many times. The CDR3 region is CSARDPTSGRFDEQYF. The CDR3 DNA reads as TGCAGTGCTAGAGATCCTACTAGCGGGAGATTTGACGAGCAGTACTTC. V and J are TRBV20-1 and TRBJ2-7; 11 bases map to TRBD2. Germline V gives CDR1 DFQATT, CDR2 SNEGSKA (reference sequence). V lost 0 bases to trimming and J lost 5 bases; unmatched junction nucleotides: 9. There are 16 residues in the CDR3.

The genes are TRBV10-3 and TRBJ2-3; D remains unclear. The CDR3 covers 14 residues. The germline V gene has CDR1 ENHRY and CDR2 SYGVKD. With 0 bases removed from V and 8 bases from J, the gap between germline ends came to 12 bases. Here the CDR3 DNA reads TGTGCCATCAGTGAGTCCTCAGTAAAGGGTACGCAGTATTTT. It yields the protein CAISESSVKGTQYF.

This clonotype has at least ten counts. CDR3: CASSRGTIISGNTIYF. The CDR3, as DNA: TGTGCCAGCAGCCGCGGGACAATAATCTCTGGAAACACCATATATTTT. This chain joins TRBV6-1 and TRBJ1-3, with a weak D call TRBD1 (6 bases). Germline-derived CDR1 and CDR2 are MNHNS and SASEGT. This CDR3 has 16 residues. V lost 6 bases and J lost 0, with 15 bases in between.

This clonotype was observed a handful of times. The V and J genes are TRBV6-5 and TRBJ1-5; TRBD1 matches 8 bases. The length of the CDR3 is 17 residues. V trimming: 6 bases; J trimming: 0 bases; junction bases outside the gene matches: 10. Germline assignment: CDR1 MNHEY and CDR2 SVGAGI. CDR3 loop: CASRKTGQGYSNQPQHF. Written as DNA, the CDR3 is TGTGCCAGCAGGAAAACAGGACAGGGTTATAGCAATCAGCCCCAGCATTTT.

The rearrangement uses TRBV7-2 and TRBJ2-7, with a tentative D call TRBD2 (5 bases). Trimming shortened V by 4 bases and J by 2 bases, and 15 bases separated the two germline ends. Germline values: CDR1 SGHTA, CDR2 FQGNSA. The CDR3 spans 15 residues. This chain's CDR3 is CASSYGLASTYEQYF. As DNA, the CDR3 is TGTGCCAGCAGCTACGGGCTAGCTAGTACCTACGAGCAGTACTTC.